This T cell receptor (beta chain) was obtained from a study of cytomegalovirus exposure and HLA in healthy donors. Study-wide results and limits: For most TCR sequences rarity was the rule, although some public TCRs occurred in many donors. DRB1 had the most TCR associations and HLA-C the fewest, a later analysis found, with rates varying by HLA locus. The likely explanation for a cluster of highly shared sequence variants was sequencing artifact.

This CDR3 has 17 residues. Germline V gene data show CDR1 as MDHEN and CDR2 as SYDVKM. V lost 2 bases and J lost 5, with 18 bases in between. In the PCR, 60 Vbeta and 13 Jbeta primers were used. TCRdb keeps only in-frame clones here, not all; method: immunoSEQ multiplex PCR. The sample records about 190,000 clones, 65% to 85% being singletons. Concerning this clone itself: Its antigen is not known.

Sequencing was done on a sample of PBMCs. The source of this sequence is a woman aged 25 to 39 in good health and CMV-seropositive. The rearrangement joins TRBV28 to TRBJ2-2; perhaps TRBD2 as D (7 bases). The CDR3 DNA sequence: TGTGCCAGCAGTTTAGGAGGGGGGGGCAGAAATACCGGGGAGCTGTTTTTT. Amino acid sequence: CASSLGGGGRNTGELFF.